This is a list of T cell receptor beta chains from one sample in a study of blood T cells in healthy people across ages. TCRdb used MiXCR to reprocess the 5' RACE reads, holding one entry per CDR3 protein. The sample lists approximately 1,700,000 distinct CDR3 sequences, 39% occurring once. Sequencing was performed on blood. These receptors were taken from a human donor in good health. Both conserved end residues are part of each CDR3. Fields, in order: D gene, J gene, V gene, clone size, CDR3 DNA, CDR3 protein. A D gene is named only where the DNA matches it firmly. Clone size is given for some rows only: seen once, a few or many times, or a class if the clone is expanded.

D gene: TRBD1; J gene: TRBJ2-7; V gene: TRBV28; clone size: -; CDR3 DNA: TGTGCCAGCAGTTTGTTAGGACAGGGCGCGGACGAGCAGTACTTC; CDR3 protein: CASSLLGQGADEQYF
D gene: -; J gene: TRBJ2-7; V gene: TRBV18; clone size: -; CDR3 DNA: TGTGCCAGCTCACCACGTCAGGCCGTATACTCCTACGAGCAGTACTTC; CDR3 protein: CASSPRQAVYSYEQYF
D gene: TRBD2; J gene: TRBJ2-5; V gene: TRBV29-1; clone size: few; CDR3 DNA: TGCAGCGTTGAAGGGGCTAGCGGGGTCATGGTGGAGACCCAGTACTTC; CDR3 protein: CSVEGASGVMVETQYF
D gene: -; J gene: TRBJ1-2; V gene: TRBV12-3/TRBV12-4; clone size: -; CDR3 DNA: TGTGCCAGCAGTCCGGACCGTGCAATGGGCGTCGGCTACACCTTC; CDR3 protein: CASSPDRAMGVGYTF
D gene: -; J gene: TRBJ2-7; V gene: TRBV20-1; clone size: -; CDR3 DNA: TGCAGTGCTAGAGATCTCCTCGGGGCATCGGCCTCCTACGAGCAGTACTTC; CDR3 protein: CSARDLLGASASYEQYF
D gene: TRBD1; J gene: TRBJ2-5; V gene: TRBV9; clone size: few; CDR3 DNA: TGTGCCAGCAGCGACCGGACAGGGGTACAAGAGACCCAGTACTTC; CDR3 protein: CASSDRTGVQETQYF
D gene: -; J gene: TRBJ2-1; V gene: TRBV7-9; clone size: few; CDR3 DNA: TGTGCCGGCAGACTCTCTTCCCCCCGGGATGAGCAGTTCTTC; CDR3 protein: CAGRLSSPRDEQFF
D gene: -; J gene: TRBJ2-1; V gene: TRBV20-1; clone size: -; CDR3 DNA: TGCAGTGATCCAGGCAAAGATGAGCAGTTCTTC; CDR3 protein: CSDPGKDEQFF
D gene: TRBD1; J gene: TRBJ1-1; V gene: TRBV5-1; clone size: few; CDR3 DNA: TGCGCCAGCAGCTTTACAGGGGGGGCTGAAGCTTTCTTT; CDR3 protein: CASSFTGGAEAFF
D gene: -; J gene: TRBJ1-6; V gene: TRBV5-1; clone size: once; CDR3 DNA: TGCGCCAGCAGCCCGGGAATCGGGGCTCATTCACCCCTCCACTTT; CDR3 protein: CASSPGIGAHSPLHF
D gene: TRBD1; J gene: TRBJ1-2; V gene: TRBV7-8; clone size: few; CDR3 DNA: TGTGCCAGCAGCATGAGCAGGAGACAGGGACCAAACTATGGCTACACCTTC; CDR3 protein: CASSMSRRQGPNYGYTF
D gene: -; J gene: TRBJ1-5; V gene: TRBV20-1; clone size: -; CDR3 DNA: TGCAGTGTCAGGGTTGATTACAATCAGCCCCAGCATTTT; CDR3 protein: CSVRVDYNQPQHF
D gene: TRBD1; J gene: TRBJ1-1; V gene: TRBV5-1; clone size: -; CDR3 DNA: TGCGCCAGCTTCGTAGGGACAGGGGGTAGAGCTTTCTTT; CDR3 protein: CASFVGTGGRAFF
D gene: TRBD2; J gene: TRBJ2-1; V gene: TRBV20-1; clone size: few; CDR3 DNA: TGCAGTGCTAGAGTTAAGCGGGGGATGAATGAGCAGTTCTTC; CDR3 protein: CSARVKRGMNEQFF
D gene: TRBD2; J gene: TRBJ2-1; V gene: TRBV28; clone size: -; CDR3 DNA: TGTGCCAGCAGTCAGACTAGCGGGGCTTTCCTCTACAATGAGCAGTTCTTC; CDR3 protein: CASSQTSGAFLYNEQFF
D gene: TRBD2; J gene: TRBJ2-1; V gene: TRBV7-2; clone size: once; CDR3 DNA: TGTGCCAGCAGCTCAGTGGGACTAGCGGGTCCTCAGTTCTTC; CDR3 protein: CASSSVGLAGPQFF
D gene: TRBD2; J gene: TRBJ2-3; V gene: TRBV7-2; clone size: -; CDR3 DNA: TGTGCCAGCAGCCACCCGACTCGCGGGGGGGCTTTTGCGCTTCCAGATACGCAGTATTTT; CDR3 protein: CASSHPTRGGAFALPDTQYF
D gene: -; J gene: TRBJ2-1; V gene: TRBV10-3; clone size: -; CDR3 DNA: TGTGCCATCAGTGACGGCGTGGGGGCGGATGAGCAGTTCTTC; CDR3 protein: CAISDGVGADEQFF
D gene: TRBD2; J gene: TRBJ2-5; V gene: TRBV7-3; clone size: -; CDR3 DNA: TGTGCCAGCAGCTTAATGGGGGGGTTGGAGACCCAGTACTTC; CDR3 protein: CASSLMGGLETQYF
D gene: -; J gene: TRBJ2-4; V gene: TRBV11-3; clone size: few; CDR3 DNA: TGTGCCAGCAGCCGAACGAATGAAAACATTCAGTACTTC; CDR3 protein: CASSRTNENIQYF
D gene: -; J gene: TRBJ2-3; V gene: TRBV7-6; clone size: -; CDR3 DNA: TGTGCCAGCAGACACATCAGAGGGCGGGCAGATACGCAGTATTTT; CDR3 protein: CASRHIRGRADTQYF
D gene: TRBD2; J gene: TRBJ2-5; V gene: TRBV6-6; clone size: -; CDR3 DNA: TGTGCCAGCAGTTACAGCGGGGTAGCGGGGGGTGAGACCCAGTACTTC; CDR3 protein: CASSYSGVAGGETQYF
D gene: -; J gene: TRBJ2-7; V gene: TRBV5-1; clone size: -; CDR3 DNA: TGCGCCAGCAGCTTGGAGCGGGTTAGCTCCTACGAGCAGTACTTC; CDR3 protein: CASSLERVSSYEQYF
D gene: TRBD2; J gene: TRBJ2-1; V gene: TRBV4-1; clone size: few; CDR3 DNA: TGCGCCAGCAGCCAAGTCGATCTAGCGGAATACAATGAGCAGTTCTTC; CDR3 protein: CASSQVDLAEYNEQFF
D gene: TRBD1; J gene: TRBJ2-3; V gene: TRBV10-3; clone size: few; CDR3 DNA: TGTGCCATCAGTATGGACAGGACCACAGATACGCAGTATTTT; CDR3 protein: CAISMDRTTDTQYF
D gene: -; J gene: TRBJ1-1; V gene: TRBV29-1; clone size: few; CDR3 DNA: TGCAGCGTTGCCCTCCAAGCCACTGAAGCTTTCTTT; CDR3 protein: CSVALQATEAFF
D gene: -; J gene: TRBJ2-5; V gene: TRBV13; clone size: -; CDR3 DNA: TGTGCCAGCAGCTTATGGGTTCGGGAGAAGACCCAGTACTTC; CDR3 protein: CASSLWVREKTQYF
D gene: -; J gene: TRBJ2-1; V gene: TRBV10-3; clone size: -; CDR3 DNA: TGTGCCATCAGTGAAATCCCAAGCTCCTACAATGAGCAGTTCTTC; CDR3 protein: CAISEIPSSYNEQFF
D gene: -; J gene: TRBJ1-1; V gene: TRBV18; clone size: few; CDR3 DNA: TGTGCCAGCTCACCAGTTCTGGCAGGGGCGAACACTGAAGCTTTCTTT; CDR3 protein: CASSPVLAGANTEAFF
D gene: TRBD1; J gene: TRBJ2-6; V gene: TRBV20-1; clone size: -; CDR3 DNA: TGCAGTGCTAGAGGACAGGGACCTGGGGCCAACGTCCTGACTTTC; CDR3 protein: CSARGQGPGANVLTF
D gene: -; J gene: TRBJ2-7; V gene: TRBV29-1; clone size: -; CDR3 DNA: TGCAGCGCAGCCGGGTTCTCCTACGAGCAGTACTTC; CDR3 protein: CSAAGFSYEQYF
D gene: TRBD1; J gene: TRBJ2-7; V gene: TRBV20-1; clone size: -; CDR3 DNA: TGCAGTGCTGAAACAGGGGTATACGAGCAGTACTTC; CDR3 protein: CSAETGVYEQYF
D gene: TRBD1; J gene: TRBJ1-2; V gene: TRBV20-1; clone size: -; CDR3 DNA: TGCAGTGCTAGAGAAATCAACAGGGGGGGAAACTATGGCTACACCTTC; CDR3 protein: CSAREINRGGNYGYTF
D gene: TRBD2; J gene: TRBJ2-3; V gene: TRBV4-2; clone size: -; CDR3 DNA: TGTGCCAGCAGTGAGCGGGGGGTCGGCACAGATACGCAGTATTTT; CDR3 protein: CASSERGVGTDTQYF
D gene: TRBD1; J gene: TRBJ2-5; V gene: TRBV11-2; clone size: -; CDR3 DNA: TGTGCCGGCAGCTCCTGGGGACAGGACCAAGAGACCCAGTACTTC; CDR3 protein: CAGSSWGQDQETQYF
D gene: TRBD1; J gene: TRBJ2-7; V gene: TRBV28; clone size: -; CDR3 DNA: TGTGCCAGCAGCCGGGGACAGGTTGTTTCCTACGAGCAGTACTTC; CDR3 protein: CASSRGQVVSYEQYF
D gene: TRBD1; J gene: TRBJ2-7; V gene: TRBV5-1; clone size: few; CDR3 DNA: TGCGCCAGCAGCGAAGGGACAGGGTTGGACGAGCAGTACTTC; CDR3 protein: CASSEGTGLDEQYF
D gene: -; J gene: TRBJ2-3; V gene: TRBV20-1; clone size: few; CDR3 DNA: TGCAGTGCTAGTAAAATGTCAGCCACAGATACGCAGTATTTT; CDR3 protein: CSASKMSATDTQYF
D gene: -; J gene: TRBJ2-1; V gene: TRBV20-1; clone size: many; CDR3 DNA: TGCAGCCTGAATGAGCAGTTCTTC; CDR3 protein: CSLNEQFF
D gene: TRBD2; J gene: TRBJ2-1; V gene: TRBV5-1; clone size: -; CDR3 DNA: TGCGCCAGCAGCTTGGCCGAACTAGCGCTCTACAATGAGCAGTTCTTC; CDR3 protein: CASSLAELALYNEQFF
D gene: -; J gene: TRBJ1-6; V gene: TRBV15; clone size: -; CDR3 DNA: TGTGCCACCAGCAGAGATATACAGGACTCACCCCTCCACTTT; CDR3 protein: CATSRDIQDSPLHF
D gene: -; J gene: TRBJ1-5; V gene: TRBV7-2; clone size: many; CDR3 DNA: TGTGCCAGCAGCTTAATAGGAGGAAACCAGCCCCAGCATTTT; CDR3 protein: CASSLIGGNQPQHF
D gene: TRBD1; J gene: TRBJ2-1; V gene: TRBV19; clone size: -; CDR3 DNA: TGTGCCAGTAGTATTACAGGGGGCGCAAGTAATGAGCAGTTCTTC; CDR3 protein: CASSITGGASNEQFF
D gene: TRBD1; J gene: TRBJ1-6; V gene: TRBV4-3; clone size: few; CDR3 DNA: TGCGCCAGCAGCCAACATGCCGGGACAGGGAGTTCACCCCTCCACTTT; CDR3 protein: CASSQHAGTGSSPLHF
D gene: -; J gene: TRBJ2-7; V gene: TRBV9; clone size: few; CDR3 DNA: TGTGCCAGCAGCGTAGATCCAGATTCCTACGAGCAGTACTTC; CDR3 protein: CASSVDPDSYEQYF
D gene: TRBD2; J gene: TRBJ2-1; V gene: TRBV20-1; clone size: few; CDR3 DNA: TGCAGTGCTCGGGCTAGCGGTTACAATGAGCAGTTCTTC; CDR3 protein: CSARASGYNEQFF
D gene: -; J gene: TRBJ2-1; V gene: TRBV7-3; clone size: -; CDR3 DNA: TGTGCCAGCAGCCTTCGGGGTGGGGAGTACAATGAGCAGTTCTTC; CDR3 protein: CASSLRGGEYNEQFF
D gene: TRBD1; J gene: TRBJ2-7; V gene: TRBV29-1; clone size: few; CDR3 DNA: TGCAGCGTTGGCGACAGGGGTCCCTACGAGCAGTACTTC; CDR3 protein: CSVGDRGPYEQYF
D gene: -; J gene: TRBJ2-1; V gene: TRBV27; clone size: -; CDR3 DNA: TGTGCTTCGGGGCAGCACAATGAGCAGTTCTTC; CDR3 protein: CASGQHNEQFF
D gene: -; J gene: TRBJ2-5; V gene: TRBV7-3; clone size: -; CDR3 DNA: TGTGCCAGCAGCTTAAGTCGGGAAAACCCCCCCGAAGGGACCCAGTACTTC; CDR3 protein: CASSLSRENPPEGTQYF
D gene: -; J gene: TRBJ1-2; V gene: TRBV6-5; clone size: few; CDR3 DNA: TGTGCCAGCAGTTCTTCAGTTAACTATGGCTGCACCTTC; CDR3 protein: CASSSSVNYGCTF
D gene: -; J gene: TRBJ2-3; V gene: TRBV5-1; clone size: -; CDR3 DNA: TGCGCCAGCAGTCAGCCGGGACCAAGCACAGATACGCAGTATTTT; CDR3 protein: CASSQPGPSTDTQYF
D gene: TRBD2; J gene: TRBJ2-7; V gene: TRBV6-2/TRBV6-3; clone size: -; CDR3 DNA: TGTGCCAGCGACTTTCTAGCGGGGGCGACCTACGAGCAGTACTTC; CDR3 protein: CASDFLAGATYEQYF
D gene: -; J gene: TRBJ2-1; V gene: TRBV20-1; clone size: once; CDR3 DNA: TGCAGTGCTAGAGGGGGGGCGCTTCACCTTTACAATGAGCAGTTCTTC; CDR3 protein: CSARGGALHLYNEQFF
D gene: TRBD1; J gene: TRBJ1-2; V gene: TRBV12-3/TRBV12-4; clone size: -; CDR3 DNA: TGTGCCAGCAGCCCTCCGGACAGGGCGAACTATGGCTACACCTTC; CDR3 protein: CASSPPDRANYGYTF
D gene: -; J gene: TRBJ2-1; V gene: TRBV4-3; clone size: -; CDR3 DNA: TGCGCCAGCAGCCAGGATATGGGCCCCTTCGGGTACAATGAGCAGTTCTTC; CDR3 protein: CASSQDMGPFGYNEQFF
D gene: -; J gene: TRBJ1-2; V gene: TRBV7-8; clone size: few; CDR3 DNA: TGTGCCAGCAGCTTAGGGTCGGCAGGGTATGGCTACACCTTC; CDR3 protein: CASSLGSAGYGYTF
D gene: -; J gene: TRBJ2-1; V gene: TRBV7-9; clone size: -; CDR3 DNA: TGTGCCAGCAGCTTAGTGGGGGGAAGCGGTGAGCAGTTCTTC; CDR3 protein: CASSLVGGSGEQFF
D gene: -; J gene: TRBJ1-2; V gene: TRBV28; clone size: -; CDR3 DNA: TGTGCCAGCAGTTTGGTCGGCACTAGCTATGGCTACACCTTC; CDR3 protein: CASSLVGTSYGYTF